This T cell receptor beta chain was documented in a study of blood T cell repertoires in COVID-19. Germline V lookup: CDR1 LGHNA, CDR2 YNFKEQ. This CDR3 region has 20 residues. The V and J ends lost 1 base and 3 bases, in that order; junction bases with no gene match: 16. Authors' analysis steps: Reference gene primer amplification yielded estimated nucleated cell counts. Here immunoSEQ multiplex PCR was the method, and the copy in TCRdb shows in-frame clones only, minus some. V and J calls plus clone size are reproduced from that table; the DNA served to infer D and trimming. Among around 200,000 clones listed, around 79% were seen once.

What was sequenced was peripheral blood. This sequence joins TRBV4-2 and TRBJ2-3; 10 bases fit TRBD2. The source of this sequence is a man over 45 who had recovered from COVID-19. The CDR3 loop reads CASSQAWLAGVTGGTDTQYF. CDR3 bases: TGTGCCAGCAGCCAAGCCTGGCTAGCGGGAGTTACAGGGGGGACAGATACGCAGTATTTT.